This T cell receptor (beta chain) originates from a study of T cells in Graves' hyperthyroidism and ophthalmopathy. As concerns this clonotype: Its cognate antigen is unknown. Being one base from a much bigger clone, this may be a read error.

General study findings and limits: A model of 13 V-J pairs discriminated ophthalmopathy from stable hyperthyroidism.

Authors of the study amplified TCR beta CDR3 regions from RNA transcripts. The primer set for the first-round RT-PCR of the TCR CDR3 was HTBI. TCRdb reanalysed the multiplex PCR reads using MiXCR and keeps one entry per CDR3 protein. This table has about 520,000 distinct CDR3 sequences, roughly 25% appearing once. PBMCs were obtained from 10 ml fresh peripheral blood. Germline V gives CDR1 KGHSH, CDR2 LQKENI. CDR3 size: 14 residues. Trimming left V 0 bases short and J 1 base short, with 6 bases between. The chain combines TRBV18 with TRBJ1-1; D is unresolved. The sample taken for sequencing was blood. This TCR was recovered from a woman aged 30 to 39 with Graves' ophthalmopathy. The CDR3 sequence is CASSPPSGNTEAFF. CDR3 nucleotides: TGTGCCAGCTCACCACCGTCAGGGAACACTGAAGCTTTCTTT.